This T cell receptor beta chain emerged from a study of T cells in Graves' hyperthyroidism and ophthalmopathy. Study observations and caveats: Also found in blood were most expanded thyroid clonotypes above 0.001. Ophthalmopathy was separated from stable hyperthyroidism by a 13 V-J model.

The CDR3 regions of TCR beta were amplified from RNA transcripts. RT-PCR in the first round (using the HTBI primer set) targeted the TCR CDR3. TCRdb passed the multiplex PCR reads through MiXCR, listing each CDR3 protein once. The table shows some 300,000 distinct CDR3 sequences, with approximately 14% occurring only once. CDR3 length: 14 amino acids. From germline, CDR1 is SGHAT and CDR2 FQNNGV. V was pared by 5 bases and J by 6 bases, with 16 bases between. The definition of stable Graves' hyperthyroidism was no ophthalmopathy progression within 18 months. Pregnant or lactating patients were excluded, as were those with uncontrolled infection or other autoimmune disease. This clonotype has ten or more counts. Antigen unknown.

The sample was blood. The chain is built from TRBV11-2 and TRBJ2-5; perhaps TRBD1 as D (5 bases). The TCR comes from a woman aged 40-49 years with Graves' hyperthyroidism. The CDR3 sequence is CASSPQRQGKTQYF. The CDR3 bases are TGTGCCAGCAGCCCCCAGAGGCAGGGAAAGACCCAGTACTTC.